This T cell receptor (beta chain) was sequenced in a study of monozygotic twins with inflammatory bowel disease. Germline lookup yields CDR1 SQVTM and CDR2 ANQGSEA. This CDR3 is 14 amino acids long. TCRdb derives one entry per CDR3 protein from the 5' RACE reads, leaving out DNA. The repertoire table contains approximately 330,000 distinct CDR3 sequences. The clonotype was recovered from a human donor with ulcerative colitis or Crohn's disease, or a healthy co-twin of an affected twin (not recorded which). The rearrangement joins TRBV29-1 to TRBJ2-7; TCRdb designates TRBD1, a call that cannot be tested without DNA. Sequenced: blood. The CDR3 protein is CSVVRDRGIYEQYF.